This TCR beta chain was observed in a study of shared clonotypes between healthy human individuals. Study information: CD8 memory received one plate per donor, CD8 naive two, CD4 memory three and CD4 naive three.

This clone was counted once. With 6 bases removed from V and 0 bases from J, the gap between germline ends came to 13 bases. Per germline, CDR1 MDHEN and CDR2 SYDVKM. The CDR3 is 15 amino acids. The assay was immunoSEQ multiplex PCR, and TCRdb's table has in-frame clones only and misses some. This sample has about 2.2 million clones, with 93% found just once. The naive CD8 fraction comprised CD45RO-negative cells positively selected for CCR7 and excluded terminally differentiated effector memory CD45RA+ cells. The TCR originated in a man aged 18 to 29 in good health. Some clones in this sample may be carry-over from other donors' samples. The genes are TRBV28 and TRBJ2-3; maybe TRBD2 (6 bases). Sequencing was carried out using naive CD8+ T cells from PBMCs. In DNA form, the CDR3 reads TGTGCCAGCAGGATAAGGGACTGGAGCACAGATACGCAGTATTTT. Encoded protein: CASRIRDWSTDTQYF. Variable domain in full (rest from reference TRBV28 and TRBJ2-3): DVKVTQSSRYLVKRTGEKVFLECVQDMDHENMFWYRQDPGLGLRLIYFSYDVKMKEKGDIPEGYSVSREKKERFSLILESASTNQTSMYLCASRIRDWSTDTQYFGPGTRLTVL.